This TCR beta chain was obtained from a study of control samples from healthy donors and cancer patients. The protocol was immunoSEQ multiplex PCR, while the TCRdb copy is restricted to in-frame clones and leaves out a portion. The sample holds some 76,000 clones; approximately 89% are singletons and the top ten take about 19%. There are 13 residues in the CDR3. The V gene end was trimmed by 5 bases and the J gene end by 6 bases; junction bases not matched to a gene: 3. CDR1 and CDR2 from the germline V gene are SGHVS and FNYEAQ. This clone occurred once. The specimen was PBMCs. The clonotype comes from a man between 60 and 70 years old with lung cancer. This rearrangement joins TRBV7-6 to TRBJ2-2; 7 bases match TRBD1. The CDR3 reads CASSDRDAGELFF. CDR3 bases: TGTGCCAGCAGCGACAGGGACGCCGGGGAGCTGTTTTTT.